This T cell receptor (beta chain) is from a study of Ad26.COV2.S vaccination and SARS-CoV-2 variants. Some clones are missing from TCRdb's copy, which holds only in-frame ones; the method was immunoSEQ multiplex PCR. The repertoire holds roughly 420,000 clones, 89% seen once, with about 2.7% in the top ten. Germline loops: CDR1 SEHNR, CDR2 FQNEAQ (reference sequence). There are 15 residues in the CDR3. V was trimmed by 5 bases and J by 0 bases, leaving 10 bases between them. As for treatment: 19 received Ad26.COV2.S at low or high dose, single or two shots; roughly five received placebo; per-sample allocation not given. The samples were gathered on day 63 after the first injection of vaccine or placebo.

The sequence derives from a person between 18 and 65 years old who received the Ad26.COV2.S COVID-19 vaccine or a placebo. V gene TRBV7-9 combines with J gene TRBJ1-4, with TRBD1 as a possible D gene (6 bases). The material sequenced was peripheral blood, taken in a trial of Ad26.COV2.S vaccine versus placebo. CDR3 sequence: CASSRTVATNEKLFF. The CDR3 region has the DNA TGTGCCAGCAGCCGGACAGTTGCAACTAATGAAAAACTGTTTTTT.